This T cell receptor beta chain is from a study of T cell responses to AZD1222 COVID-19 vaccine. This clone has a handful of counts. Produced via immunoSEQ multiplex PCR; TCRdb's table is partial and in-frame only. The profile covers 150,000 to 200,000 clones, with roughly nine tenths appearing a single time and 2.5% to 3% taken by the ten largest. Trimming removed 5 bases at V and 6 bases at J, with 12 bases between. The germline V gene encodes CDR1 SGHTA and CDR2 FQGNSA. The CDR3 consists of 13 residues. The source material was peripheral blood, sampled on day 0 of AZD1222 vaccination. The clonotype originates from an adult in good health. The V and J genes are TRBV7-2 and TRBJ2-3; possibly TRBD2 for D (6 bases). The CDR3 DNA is TGTGCCAGCAGCCGGGACTTCCGGGATACGCAGTATTTT. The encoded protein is CASSRDFRDTQYF.